This T cell receptor (beta chain) originates from a study of CD8+ T cells in alopecia areata. For the study at large: Each day, treated patients took oral tofacitinib twice, at 5 to 10 mg per dose.

Treatment reported: oral pan-JAK inhibitor, 5-10 mg twice daily. PBMCs yielded sorted CD4+ and CD8+ T cells. From germline, CDR1 is SGHTA and CDR2 FQGNSA. The V end was cut by 0 bases, the J end by 3 bases, with 8 bases between. The CDR3 consists of 14 residues. Study findings and constraints: Tofacitinib significantly decreased scalp clonality and expanded CD8+ clones among top 100. Mice showed clearer TCR sharing than patients did, a gap that was possibly HLA-related.

About this clone itself: Antigen: not known.

Reverse transcription of extracted RNA yielded cDNA, which provided the sequencing template. TCRdb's table, derived via immunoSEQ multiplex PCR, lists solely in-frame clones and lacks some. The table has about 190,000 clones, 45% to 65% seen once. The TCR comes from a human donor with alopecia areata. The source was CD4+ T cells sorted from blood, collected at week 4, from a patient treated with tofacitinib. This rearrangement joins TRBV7-2 to TRBJ1-2, with TRBD1 as a possible D gene (5 bases). CDR3 in amino acids: CASSLARADYGYTF. The CDR3 nucleotides read TGTGCCAGCAGCTTAGCCAGGGCCGACTATGGCTACACCTTC. The full variable domain, in which reference TRBV7-2 and TRBJ1-2 provide the parts outside the CDR3, is GAGVSQSPSNKVTEKGKDVELRCDPISGHTALYWYRQSLGQGLEFLIYFQGNSAPDKSGLPSDRFSAERTGGSVSTLTIQRTQQEDSAVYLCASSLARADYGYTFGSGTRLTVV.